The 3 T cell receptor beta chains given below trace back to one sample, sequenced in a study of patients and donors after allogeneic stem cell transplantation. TCRdb reanalysed the RT-PCR reads using MiXCR and keeps one entry per CDR3 protein. This table has some 960,000 distinct CDR3 sequences, approximately 19% appearing once. What was sequenced was blood, either unsorted or a sorted T cell fraction (not recorded which). The receptors were sampled from a human donor who was either an allogeneic HSCT recipient or a stem cell or donor lymphocyte infusion donor (not recorded which). It is not recorded whose cells these are; they may come from a transplant donor.

The rearrangement uses TRBV5-1 and TRBJ1-1, with 8 nucleotides matching TRBD1. The CDR3 runs to 13 residues. V lost 4 bases, J lost 3 bases, and 2 bases stayed unmatched. From germline, CDR1 is SGHRS and CDR2 YFSETQ. In DNA, the CDR3 is TGCGCCAGCAGCATACAGGGGGACACTGAAGCTTTCTTT. This translates into CASSIQGDTEAFF.

This clonotype was found a few times. The chain's CDR3 is CATSDPLSGRGDEQFF. The DNA for the CDR3 is TGTGCCACCAGTGACCCGCTATCAGGGCGGGGAGATGAGCAGTTCTTC. The chain couples TRBV24-1 to TRBJ2-1; the D gene is possibly TRBD2 (6 bases). Trimming cost V 4 bases and J 8 bases, with 20 bases left between them. This CDR3 region has 16 residues. CDR1 and CDR2 (germline): KGHDR, SFDVKD.

This rearrangement joins TRBV6-1 to TRBJ1-5, with TRBD1 as a possible D gene (5 bases). Per the germline V gene, CDR1 is MNHNS and CDR2 is SASEGT. CDR3 length equals 14 residues. V lost 6 bases to trimming and J lost 0 bases, with 9 bases between them. CDR3 protein: CASRTVYSNQPQHF. The CDR3 coding sequence is TGTGCCAGCAGGACAGTGTATAGCAATCAGCCCCAGCATTTT.